This T cell receptor beta chain was found in a study of cytomegalovirus exposure and HLA in healthy donors. Study findings and constraints: In a later analysis, TCR beta V- and J-gene trimming was associated with a missense DCLRE1C variant. HLA alleles showed associations with 16,951 TCR beta sequences in a later analysis, at a 0.05 false discovery rate. The number of N-insertions in an Asian-associated ancestry cluster was reportedly below the approximately 690-donor mean in a later analysis.

The CDR3 loop spans 15 amino acids. The V and J ends lost 6 bases and 4 bases, in that order; junction bases with no gene match: 7. Germline lookup yields CDR1 MNHNS and CDR2 SASEGT. The study ran its PCR with 60 Vbeta and 13 Jbeta primers. Here immunoSEQ multiplex PCR was the method, and the copy in TCRdb shows in-frame clones only, minus some. This sample has approximately 110,000 clones, with about two thirds found just once. As regards this clone: Its antigen is unidentified.

Healthy bone marrow donors made up the cohort. The gene calls are TRBV6-1 and TRBJ2-1, with 9 bases fitting TRBD1. Sequenced input: PBMCs. This sequence was found in a woman between 40 and 50 years old in good health and CMV-seropositive. CDR3 sequence reads: CASSLRDREYNEQFF. CDR3 nucleotide sequence: TGTGCCAGCAGCCTCCGGGACAGGGAGTACAATGAGCAGTTCTTC.